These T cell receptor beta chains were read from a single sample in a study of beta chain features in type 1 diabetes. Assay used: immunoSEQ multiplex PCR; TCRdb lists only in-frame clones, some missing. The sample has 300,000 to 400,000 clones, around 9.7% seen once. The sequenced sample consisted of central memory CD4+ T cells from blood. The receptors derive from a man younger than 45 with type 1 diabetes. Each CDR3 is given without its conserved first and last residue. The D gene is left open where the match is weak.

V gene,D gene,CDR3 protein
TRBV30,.,AWGTWAYT
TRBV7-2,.,ASSFGSRPNSPLH
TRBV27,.,ASSLSQIGTQY
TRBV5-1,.,ASSLGDRLSGNTIY
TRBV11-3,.,ASSARTDTQY
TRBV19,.,ASSMYGDQPQH
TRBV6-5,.,ASSYSNERVGTEAF
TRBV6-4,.,ASSEPAGADTQY
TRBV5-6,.,ASSLQGYGAEAF
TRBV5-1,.,ASSLVARDTGELF
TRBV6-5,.,ASTERGAGETQY
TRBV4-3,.,ASSLELGHAGNTIY
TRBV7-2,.,ASSLEESSYEQY
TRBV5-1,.,ASSGRTANTEAF
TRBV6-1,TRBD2,ATHTSGGHNEQF
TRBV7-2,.,ASSSGRDGPYGYT
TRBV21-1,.,ASHAGLEKLDTQY
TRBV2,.,ASSAHGQISTDTQY
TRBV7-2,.,ASSQNPDTQY
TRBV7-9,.,ASSSFTNTEAF
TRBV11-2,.,ASSLGLFLHEQF
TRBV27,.,ASSLRETQY
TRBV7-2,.,ASSLSRGVGTDTQY
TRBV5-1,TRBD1,ASSPGQGADTQY
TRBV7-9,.,ASSFSGGDQPQH
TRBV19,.,ASSIGRDTDGYT
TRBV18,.,ASSPGSTNEKLF
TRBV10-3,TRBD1,AISESNRGTYEQY
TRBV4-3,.,ASSQDPRGTVSSYEQY
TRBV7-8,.,ASSLGTHGYT
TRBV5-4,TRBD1,ASSPTRRDSQETQY
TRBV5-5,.,ASSGETQY
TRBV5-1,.,ASTFARGYEQY
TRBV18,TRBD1,ASSPEQGARALH
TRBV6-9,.,ASSWNSNQPQH
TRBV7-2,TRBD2,ASSFDPGLAEYNEQF
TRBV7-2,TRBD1,ASSFGTGNYGYT
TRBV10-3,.,AVSGVNTEAF
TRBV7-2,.,ASSLGSGRWEKLF
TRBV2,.,ASSEQRGELF
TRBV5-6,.,ASSLGGNLYGYT
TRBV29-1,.,SVGDQPQH
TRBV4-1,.,ASSQDPGDTQY
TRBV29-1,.,SVSFRDFSGHEQY
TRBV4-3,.,ASSQASGYNSPLH
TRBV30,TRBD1,AWSVGGTGDSPLH
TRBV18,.,ASSPRPQGMGETQY
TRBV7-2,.,ASSFSGARGTEAF
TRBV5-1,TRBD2,ASSSTSGNPTGELF
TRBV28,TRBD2,ASSYAGVDEQF
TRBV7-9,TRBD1,ASSPIRGQAADYGYT
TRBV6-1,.,ASRKVYEQY
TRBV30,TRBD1,AWTADRETEAF
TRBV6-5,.,ASRSGANVLT
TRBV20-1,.,SARGQGTQY
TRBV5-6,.,ASSAGVGRNL
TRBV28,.,ASSLDWMEMNTEAF
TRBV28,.,ASTRQTNQPQH
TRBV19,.,ASSISDRQPQH
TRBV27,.,ASRQLAGYYNEQF